This T cell receptor beta chain came from a study of beta chain features in type 1 diabetes. About the study: The study examined around 99,000,000 sorted cells across all samples.

TCRB transcripts that were expressed got sequenced, as all of the isolated RNA had been reverse transcribed. The protocol was immunoSEQ multiplex PCR, while the TCRdb copy is restricted to in-frame clones and leaves out a portion. The table shows under 300,000 clones, with 27% occurring only once. Findings and limits, study-wide: Cells that show high TCR expression could be over-represented by cDNA sequencing. Whether HLA type influences TCRB rearrangement remained unresolved here.

Concerning this clone: Its antigen remains unknown.

The V end lost 1 base, the J end lost 2 bases, and 6 bases lay between the germline ends. The CDR3 has 13 residues. Germline V gene sequence: CDR1 GTSNPN, CDR2 SVGIG (reference sequence). This TCR was sampled from a man aged 30 to 45 in good health. The chain carries TRBV30 and TRBJ2-1; D may correspond to TRBD1 or TRBD2 (5 bases each). The sample was central memory CD4+ T cells from blood. CDR3 sequence (DNA): TGTGCCTGGAGTGGGGACGCCTACAATGAGCAGTTCTTC. As protein: CAWSGDAYNEQFF. The entire variable domain, with the rest obtained from reference TRBV30 and TRBJ2-1, is as follows: SQTIHQWPATLVQPVGSPLSLECTVEGTSNPNLYWYRQAAGRGLQLLFYSVGIGQISSEVPQNLSASRPQDRQFILSSKKLLLSDSGFYLCAWSGDAYNEQFFGPGTRLTVL.